The 23 T cell receptor beta chains in this list originate from one sample, sequenced in a study of T cell repertoires in cytomegalovirus infection. TCRdb ran MiXCR on the reads and lists one entry per CDR3 protein. The table has approximately 500,000 distinct CDR3 sequences, 10% to 12% seen once. Sequenced sample: PBMCs. The receptors were gathered from a human donor in good health (CMV status not recorded). Some clones in this sample may be carry-over from other donors' samples.

This clonotype has at least ten counts. The J gene is TRBJ2-5, the V gene TRBV5-4, with 8 bases identical to TRBD1. The germline CDR1 and CDR2 sequences are SGHNT and YYREEE (reference sequence). The CDR3 sequence is 16 residues long. Losses at the gene ends were 0 bases for V and 6 bases for J; bases not matched to a gene: 10. The CDR3 DNA sequence: TGTGCCAGCAGCTTGGCCGAGCAGGGGGCAGGGAAGACCCAGTACTTC. It is translated as CASSLAEQGAGKTQYF.

This rearrangement joins TRBV30 to TRBJ1-5; 8 nucleotides align to TRBD1. CDR1 is GTSNPN, CDR2 SVGIG, per germline (reference sequence). This CDR3 has 15 residues. V shed 0 bases, J shed 6 bases, and the junction held 7 bases outside the gene matches. The CDR3 here is CAWSVQTGGSQPQHF. The CDR3 DNA reads TGTGCCTGGAGTGTACAAACAGGGGGTAGTCAGCCCCAGCATTTT. The full variable domain, with the rest looked up from reference TRBV30 and TRBJ1-5, is SQTIHQWPATLVQPVGSPLSLECTVEGTSNPNLYWYRQAAGRGLQLLFYSVGIGQISSEVPQNLSASRPQDRQFILSSKKLLLSDSGFYLCAWSVQTGGSQPQHFGDGTRLSIL.

This clonotype has ten or more counts. This rearrangement joins TRBV7-2 to TRBJ1-3; D is undetermined. Trimming stripped 2 bases from V and 4 bases from J, with 6 bases between. The germline V gene has CDR1 SGHTA and CDR2 FQGNSA. The CDR3 extends over 13 amino acids. The CDR3 here is CASSLLRGNTIYF. As DNA, the CDR3 is TGTGCCAGCAGCTTACTTCGGGGAAACACCATATATTTT. The whole variable domain, filled in from reference TRBV7-2 and TRBJ1-3, reads GAGVSQSPSNKVTEKGKDVELRCDPISGHTALYWYRQSLGQGLEFLIYFQGNSAPDKSGLPSDRFSAERTGGSVSTLTIQRTQQEDSAVYLCASSLLRGNTIYFGEGSWLTVV.

This clonotype was recorded many times. V is TRBV7-6 and J is TRBJ2-2; D remains unclear. This CDR3 has 18 residues. Trimming took off 5 bases at V and 3 bases at J, with 22 bases between the two ends. CDR1 is SGHVS, CDR2 FNYEAQ, per germline. As DNA, the CDR3 is TGTGCCAGCAGCCGACGGGCCCTCCGGAGCCTCGACACCGGGGAGCTGTTTTTT. Translating it yields CASSRRALRSLDTGELFF.

This clonotype was seen repeatedly, ten times or more. CDR3 region: CASSYFLVRGRSSYEQYF. The CDR3 region has the DNA TGTGCCAGCAGTTACTTCCTCGTACGGGGGCGCAGCTCCTACGAGCAGTACTTC. The V call is TRBV6-2 or TRBV6-3, the J call TRBJ2-7, with D tentatively TRBD1 or TRBD2 (6 bases each). The length of the CDR3 is 18 residues. Deletions cut 1 base from V and 0 bases from J, with 19 bases between. Per the germline V gene, CDR1 is MNHEY and CDR2 is SVGEGT.

The chain is built from TRBV10-3 and TRBJ2-7, with 7 bases that match TRBD1. This CDR3 has 16 residues. V shed 0 bases, J shed 1 base, and the junction held 6 bases outside the gene matches. Germline values: CDR1 ENHRY, CDR2 SYGVKD. The CDR3 sequence: CAISESRRQGSYEQYF. Written as DNA, the CDR3 is TGTGCCATCAGTGAGTCCCGAAGACAGGGTTCCTACGAGCAGTACTTC.

This clonotype was detected many times. This rearrangement joins TRBV19 to TRBJ1-6; D is uncertain. The CDR3 consists of 14 residues. V was clipped by 7 bases and J by 4 bases, with 11 bases between them. In germline, CDR1 is LNHDA, CDR2 SQIVND (reference sequence). The CDR3 nucleotides read TGTGCCAGTATGCCCCAGGATTATAATTCACCCCTCCACTTT. Residues: CASMPQDYNSPLHF.

The V call is TRBV7-4, the J call TRBJ1-5; D is unresolved. V lost 5 bases and J 7 bases, leaving 12 bases between the germline ends. Per germline, CDR1 SGHVT and CDR2 SQSDAQ. The CDR3 contains 13 residues. CDR3 sequence: CASSQEGRQPQHF. The CDR3 DNA reads as TGTGCCAGCAGCCAGGAAGGGAGACAGCCCCAGCATTTT.

Comment on this clonotype: The junction shows a germline mismatch at one end, possibly a read error. V gene TRBV14 combines with J gene TRBJ2-1; D is ambiguous. The V gene's germline CDR1 is SGHDN and CDR2 FVKESK. The CDR3 has 13 amino acids. The CDR3 DNA is TGTGCCAGCAGCCAAGTGGGCAGAACAGAAGCTGTCTTC. Translated, it gives CASSQVGRTEAVF.

The V and J genes are TRBV2 and TRBJ2-7, with 8 bases fitting TRBD2. CDR3 size: 16 residues. Germline V lookup: CDR1 SNHLY, CDR2 FYNNEI. J lost 3 bases, V lost 5 bases, and 12 bases had no gene match. The CDR3: CASSKEGTSGRYEQYF. The CDR3 DNA reads as TGTGCCAGCAGTAAGGAGGGGACTAGTGGACGCTACGAGCAGTACTTC.

The chain employs TRBV29-1 and TRBJ1-2; D is ambiguous. V was cut by 0 bases and J by 8 bases, with 4 bases left in between. The CDR3 runs 10 residues. Germline CDR1 is SQVTM and CDR2 is ANQGSEA. This CDR3 is CSVEEEGYTF. CDR3 nucleotides: TGCAGCGTTGAAGAAGAAGGCTACACCTTC.

At least ten counts were recorded for this clonotype. The chain recombines TRBV7-8 with TRBJ2-1; 8 bases agree with TRBD2. Trimming removed 7 bases from V and 10 bases from J; junction bases left unmatched: 12. CDR1 and CDR2 from the germline V gene are SGHVS and FQNEAQ. This CDR3 contains 14 residues. The CDR3 here is CASTGSGTRKEQFF. The CDR3 DNA sequence: TGTGCCAGCACCGGGAGCGGGACTAGAAAAGAGCAGTTCTTC.

Many counts were recorded for this clonotype. CDR3 sequence: CATSDEGEPQHF. The DNA of the CDR3 is TGTGCCACCAGTGACGAAGGGGAGCCCCAGCATTTT. J is TRBJ1-5 and V is TRBV24-1; tentatively, D is TRBD1 (5 bases). In germline, CDR1 is KGHDR, CDR2 SFDVKD. Trimming took off 4 bases at V and 8 bases at J, with 8 bases between the two ends. CDR3 size: 12 residues.

The chain employs TRBV3-1 and TRBJ1-2, with D perhaps TRBD1 (6 bases). The CDR3 runs 11 residues. Germline V gives CDR1 LGHDT, CDR2 YNNKEL (reference sequence). Trimming left V 3 bases short and J 10 bases short, with 9 bases between. The CDR3 loop is CASSQDRYYTF. For the CDR3, the DNA is TGTGCCAGCAGCCAGGACAGATACTACACCTTC.

This clonotype was found many times. V is TRBV7-9 and J is TRBJ2-7, with 14 bases identical to TRBD2. Looked up from germline, CDR1 is SEHNR and CDR2 is FQNEAQ (reference sequence). V shed 6 bases and J 1 base; nucleotides not matched to a gene: 5. CDR3 length: 16 residues. As DNA, the CDR3 is TGTGCCAGCAGGGGACTAGCGGGAGTTGATTCCTACGAGCAGTACTTC. The encoded protein is CASRGLAGVDSYEQYF.

This clonotype was detected many times. CDR3 protein: CASSRRVDREETQYF. CDR3 sequence (DNA): TGTGCCAGCAGCCGACGGGTAGACAGGGAGGAGACCCAGTACTTC. The chain links TRBV6-5 to TRBJ2-5; 7 bases agree with TRBD1. Per germline, CDR1 MNHEY and CDR2 SVGAGI. The trim removed 6 bases at V and 5 bases at J, leaving 12 bases unmatched. The CDR3 loop spans 15 amino acids.

This clonotype came up many times. V gene TRBV6-1 combines with J gene TRBJ1-1, with a weak D call TRBD1 (6 bases). With 6 bases removed from V and 7 bases from J, the gap between germline ends came to 15 bases. The CDR3 sequence is 13 residues long. Germline CDR1 is MNHNS and CDR2 is SASEGT. The CDR3 DNA is TGTGCCAGCAGCCCCCGGGACAAGAGTGAAGCTTTCTTT. This encodes CASSPRDKSEAFF.

The chain uses TRBV20-1 and TRBJ2-2; D gene unclear. Germline loops: CDR1 DFQATT, CDR2 SNEGSKA (reference sequence). This CDR3 contains 15 residues. Trimming took 0 bases from V and 1 from J, leaving 9 bases between them. CDR3 sequence reads: CSARDQAVNTGELFF. The CDR3 DNA reads TGCAGTGCTAGAGATCAGGCAGTGAACACCGGGGAGCTGTTTTTT.

This chain links TRBV7-6 with TRBJ2-2; D may match TRBD1 or TRBD2 (5 bases each). CDR3 length: 18 amino acids. Looked up from germline, CDR1 is SGHVS and CDR2 is FNYEAQ. V dropped 3 bases and J dropped 8 bases, with 25 bases sitting between them. CDR3 sequence: CASSLAPGKGSRGGELFF. CDR3 bases: TGTGCCAGCAGCTTGGCTCCCGGGAAGGGGTCAAGAGGAGGGGAGCTGTTTTTT.

This clonotype was found many times. V usage is TRBV28 and J usage is TRBJ1-1; D perhaps matches TRBD1 (6 bases). This CDR3 region has 12 residues. The ends were cut back, 5 bases at V and 7 bases at J, with 11 bases in the middle. Germline CDR1 MDHEN, CDR2 SYDVKM. Here the CDR3 reads CASSPQGGEAFF. The CDR3 coding sequence is TGTGCCAGCAGTCCCCAAGGGGGTGAAGCTTTCTTT. Variable domain in full (rest from reference TRBV28 and TRBJ1-1): DVKVTQSSRYLVKRTGEKVFLECVQDMDHENMFWYRQDPGLGLRLIYFSYDVKMKEKGDIPEGYSVSREKKERFSLILESASTNQTSMYLCASSPQGGEAFFGQGTRLTVV.

CDR3 sequence reads: CASSEGIASQPQHF. CDR3 bases: TGTGCCAGCAGTGAAGGTATTGCCAGTCAGCCCCAGCATTTT. The chain uses TRBV2 and TRBJ1-5; the D is unclear. The CDR3 loop spans 14 amino acids. The germline V gene encodes CDR1 SNHLY and CDR2 FYNNEI. V lost 1 base and J 6 bases, leaving 10 bases between the germline ends.

In its sample, this clonotype was seen many times. The rearrangement joins TRBV7-9 to TRBJ2-1, with D possibly called TRBD1 or TRBD2 (6 bases each). The V gene's germline CDR1 is SEHNR and CDR2 FQNEAQ (reference sequence). This CDR3 region has 17 residues. V lost 6 bases, J lost 0 bases, and 18 bases lay in between. The chain's CDR3 is CASRGRLRDNSYNEQFF. DNA for the CDR3: TGTGCCAGCAGGGGACGTTTGCGGGACAACTCCTACAATGAGCAGTTCTTC. The variable domain in full, completed from reference TRBV7-9 and TRBJ2-1, reads DTGVSQNPRHKITKRGQNVTFRCDPISEHNRLYWYRQTLGQGPEFLTYFQNEAQLEKSRLLSDRFSAERPKGSFSTLEIQRTEQGDSAMYLCASRGRLRDNSYNEQFFGPGTRLTVL.

The chain uses TRBV5-6 and TRBJ2-1; 9 bases are shared with TRBD2. V trimming: 0 bases; J trimming: 5 bases; junction bases outside the gene matches: 3. Germline V lookup: CDR1 SGHDT, CDR2 YYEEEE. The CDR3 has 15 amino acids. The DNA for the CDR3 is TGTGCCAGCAGCTTGGAGGCGGGAGGGAACAATGAGCAGTTCTTC. Its protein is CASSLEAGGNNEQFF.